Presented here are 29 T cell receptor beta chains from one specimen sequenced in a study of response to subunit inactivated influenza vaccine. TCRdb reanalysed the RT-PCR reads using MiXCR and keeps one entry per CDR3 protein. The top ten clones hold 10% to 15% of a sample with 560,000 or so distinct CDR3 sequences, roughly 8.2% of them seen once. Sequencing used PBMCs from blood, obtained around 2 years after vaccination. The receptors derive from a man in his fifties or sixties who received an inactivated influenza vaccine.

The sample holds a few counts of this clonotype. The V and J genes are TRBV28 and TRBJ2-7; D is ambiguous. The length of the CDR3 is 12 residues. CDR1 and CDR2 (germline): MDHEN, SYDVKM. The V and J ends lost 9 bases and 1 base respectively, with 10 bases between them. CDR3 sequence: CASKSTSYEQYF. CDR3 DNA: TGTGCCAGTAAGTCTACTTCCTACGAGCAGTACTTC.

This clonotype was seen more than once but under ten times. This chain uses TRBV4-2 with TRBJ2-6; 13 bases fit TRBD2. Germline CDR1 LGHNA, CDR2 YNFKEQ. Germline trimming cut 3 bases from V and 1 base from J; bases unmatched to any gene: 0. The CDR3 length is 17 residues. Here the CDR3 reads CASSQGLAGSGANVLTF. CDR3 in DNA: TGTGCCAGCAGCCAGGGACTAGCGGGATCTGGGGCCAACGTCCTGACTTTC.

The sample holds many counts of this clonotype. CDR3 nucleotide sequence: TGTGCCAGCACCTTAGGCCCGGGGGGCACAGATACGCAGTATTTT. Amino acid sequence: CASTLGPGGTDTQYF. The chain combines TRBV12-3 or TRBV12-4 with TRBJ2-3; TRBD2 is a possible D gene (6 bases). The V end was cut by 7 bases, the J end by 1 base, with 15 bases between. The CDR3 is 15 amino acids.

This clonotype was observed a few times. At one end the junction does not follow the germline gene, possibly because of a read error. CDR3 amino acids: CATSTFREIAGELFF. The CDR3 nucleotides read TGTGCCACCAGTACCTTCAGGGAGATTGCCGGGGAGCTGTTTTTT. The V gene is TRBV27, the J gene TRBJ2-2; D is tentatively TRBD1 or TRBD2 (5 bases each). Germline values: CDR1 MNHEY, CDR2 SMNVEV (reference sequence). The CDR3 is 15 amino acids.

V gene TRBV20-1 combines with J gene TRBJ2-3; D gene ambiguous. This CDR3 contains 14 residues. CDR1 is DFQATT, CDR2 SNEGSKA, per germline (reference sequence). Trimming took off 0 bases at V and 2 bases at J, with 9 bases between the two ends. CDR3 sequence: CSARDLEITDTQYF. The CDR3 bases are TGCAGTGCTAGAGATCTAGAGATCACAGATACGCAGTATTTT.

The table lists this clonotype with a few counts. This chain uses TRBV18 with TRBJ2-5; TRBD2 is a possible D gene (7 bases). V lost 3 bases and J 2 bases, leaving 19 bases between the germline ends. The CDR3 sequence is 17 residues long. Germline V gives CDR1 KGHSH, CDR2 LQKENI. For the CDR3, the DNA is TGTGCCAGCTCACCGGAGGGGGAGGGGATACGACAAGAGACCCAGTACTTC. This encodes CASSPEGEGIRQETQYF.

This clonotype was seen more than once but under ten times. The V and J genes are TRBV7-2 and TRBJ2-5; D possibly corresponds to TRBD1 (5 bases). Germline V gene lookup returns CDR1 SGHTA and CDR2 FQGNSA. Trimming pared 6 bases from V and 5 bases from J, leaving 16 bases between. CDR3 length: 14 residues. CDR3 protein: CASRTGVAGETQYF. CDR3 nucleotide sequence: TGTGCCAGCAGAACCGGAGTAGCAGGGGAGACCCAGTACTTC.

This clonotype was seen only a few times. V gene TRBV6-5 combines with J gene TRBJ1-5, with D unclear. Germline CDR1 MNHEY, CDR2 SVGAGI. V shed 5 bases and J shed 6 bases, with 8 bases lying between them. The CDR3 has 12 residues. DNA of the CDR3: TGTGCCAGCAGTCACCGAGGTCAGCCCCAGCATTTT. This sequence encodes CASSHRGQPQHF.

V is TRBV4-2 and J is TRBJ2-7, with 9 bases fitting TRBD1. V shed 6 bases and J 2 bases; nucleotides not matched to a gene: 8. CDR1 is LGHNA and CDR2 is YNFKEQ in the germline V gene. The CDR3 runs 15 residues. In DNA, the CDR3 is TGTGCCAGCAGGCGAGGCGGACAGGGGACCTACGAGCAGTACTTC. Its translation is CASRRGGQGTYEQYF.

This sequence joins TRBV10-3 and TRBJ2-2, with TRBD2 matching 15 bases. With V trimmed by 5 bases and J by 4 bases, 8 bases remained unmatched. The CDR3 length is 18 residues. CDR1 is ENHRY, CDR2 SYGVKD, per germline. The CDR3 nucleotides read TGTGCCATCAGTTCGGGACTAGCGGGAGGAGGACGCACCGGGGAGCTGTTTTTT. Protein product: CAISSGLAGGGRTGELFF.

There are a few counts of this clonotype. The J gene is TRBJ1-4, the V gene TRBV29-1; 8 bases map to TRBD1. The CDR3 runs to 16 residues. With 7 bases clipped from V and 0 bases from J, the junction kept 10 bases outside the gene matches. Germline V CDR1 and CDR2: SQVTM, ANQGSEA. The CDR3 here is CSALQGGDATNEKLFF. Written as DNA, the CDR3 is TGCAGCGCATTACAGGGGGGAGATGCAACTAATGAAAAACTGTTTTTT.

This rearrangement joins TRBV28 to TRBJ2-1; TRBD2 matches at 9 bases. J was trimmed by 8 bases and V by 6 bases; bases with no gene match: 14. Germline loops: CDR1 MDHEN, CDR2 SYDVKM. The CDR3 is 16 residues long. This CDR3 reads CASSPRLGGGAYEQFF. The CDR3 nucleotides are TGTGCCAGCAGCCCCCGGCTAGGCGGGGGGGCCTATGAGCAGTTCTTC.

At least ten counts were recorded for this clonotype. CDR3 region: CASSLEGRLLLLSNYGYTF. The CDR3 coding sequence is TGTGCCAGCAGCTTAGAAGGGCGCCTGCTCCTGCTCAGTAACTATGGCTACACCTTC. The rearrangement uses TRBV11-2 and TRBJ1-2; D remains ambiguous. The CDR3 sequence is 19 residues long. Germline V CDR1 and CDR2: SGHAT, FQNNGV. The V end lost 0 bases, the J end lost 1 base, and 21 bases lay between the germline ends. Filled out from reference TRBV11-2 and TRBJ1-2, the complete variable domain reads EAGVAQSPRYKIIEKRQSVAFWCNPISGHATLYWYQQILGQGPKLLIQFQNNGVVDDSQLPKDRFSAERLKGVDSTLKIQPAKLEDSAVYLCASSLEGRLLLLSNYGYTFGSGTRLTVV.

The chain uses TRBV3-1 and TRBJ2-7; D remains unclear. The germline V gene has CDR1 LGHDT and CDR2 YNNKEL (reference sequence). CDR3 length: 13 amino acids. V lost 1 base and J lost 9, with 13 bases in between. The CDR3 loop is CASSQGSLDGQYF. CDR3 DNA: TGTGCCAGCAGCCAAGGTTCGCTTGACGGGCAGTACTTC.

In its sample, this clonotype was seen a few times. Compared with germline, one end of the junction differs, possibly owing to a read error. The V call is TRBV12-3 or TRBV12-4, the J call TRBJ1-1; D not resolved. This CDR3 has 13 residues. The CDR3 reads CASSLKANTEASF. CDR3 DNA: TGTGCCAGCAGTTTAAAGGCTAACACTGAAGCTTCCTTT.

The rearrangement links TRBV12-3 or TRBV12-4 to TRBJ1-6; 9 positions agree with TRBD1. J was trimmed by 7 bases and V by 5 bases; bases with no gene match: 6. There are 15 residues in the CDR3. CDR3 DNA sequence: TGTGCCAGCAGTAAGGGACAGGGAACGAATTCACCCCTCCACTTT. Protein sequence: CASSKGQGTNSPLHF.

This clonotype was recorded many times. The J gene is TRBJ1-4, the V gene TRBV12-3 or TRBV12-4; 7 bases map to TRBD1. Losses at the gene ends were 6 bases for V and 12 bases for J; bases not matched to a gene: 10. This CDR3 spans 13 amino acids. Written as DNA, the CDR3 is TGTGCCAGCAGAACCCACGACAGGGACGAACTGTTTTTT. Residues: CASRTHDRDELFF.

This clonotype was detected ten times or more. The genes are TRBV7-2 and TRBJ2-5; TRBD1 is a possible D gene (6 bases). V gave up 3 bases and J gave up 5 bases, with 10 bases separating them. The length of the CDR3 is 13 residues. Germline lookup yields CDR1 SGHTA and CDR2 FQGNSA. The CDR3 loop is CASSLGAKETQYF. The CDR3 bases are TGTGCCAGCAGCTTGGGGGCGAAGGAGACCCAGTACTTC.

This clonotype was seen repeatedly, ten times or more. The chain recombines TRBV20-1 with TRBJ1-1, with D hard to call. CDR1 is DFQATT and CDR2 is SNEGSKA in the germline V gene (reference sequence). There are 11 residues in the CDR3. V shed 2 bases and J shed 8 bases, with 9 bases lying between them. CDR3 coding DNA: TGCAGTGCTAGAAGGACCCAAGAAGCTTTCTTT. It specifies CSARRTQEAFF.

This clonotype was seen only a few times. The J gene is TRBJ1-2, the V gene TRBV5-1; 7 positions agree with TRBD1. Germline CDR1 reads SGHRS; CDR2 reads YFSETQ. This CDR3 has 15 residues. V was clipped by 3 bases and J by 5 bases; unmatched bases: 10. The CDR3 DNA reads as TGCGCCAGCAGCTCGAGACAGGGCCTAGGATATGGCTACACCTTC. This encodes CASSSRQGLGYGYTF.

This clonotype was counted many times. This chain joins TRBV10-3 and TRBJ2-1; D gene ambiguous. Trimming removed 4 bases at V and 7 bases at J, with 8 bases between. From germline, CDR1 is ENHRY and CDR2 SYGVKD. The CDR3 has 12 residues. CDR3 in DNA: TGTGCCATCAGTGTAGTAGAGAATGAGCAGTTCTTC. Translating it yields CAISVVENEQFF.

This clonotype has a handful of counts. V gene TRBV29-1 combines with J gene TRBJ2-1, with 7 bases lining up with TRBD2. Germline CDR1 is SQVTM and CDR2 is ANQGSEA. The CDR3 is 14 residues long. The V and J ends lost 3 bases and 5 bases, in that order; junction bases with no gene match: 7. CDR3 sequence: CSVDPSGNDNEQFF. The CDR3 DNA follows: TGCAGCGTTGACCCTAGCGGCAACGACAATGAGCAGTTCTTC.

This clonotype appeared many times. V and J are TRBV4-1 and TRBJ2-1, with 7 bases fitting TRBD1. Trimming cost V 4 bases and J 4 bases; bases outside gene matches: 7. The CDR3 runs 15 residues. In germline, CDR1 is MGHRA, CDR2 YSYEKL. Written as DNA, the CDR3 is TGCGCCAGCAGCCTTCTTGGGACAGAATACAATGAGCAGTTCTTC. Protein: CASSLLGTEYNEQFF.

V is TRBV7-2 and J is TRBJ1-2; D not resolved. The CDR3 length is 15 residues. Germline CDR1 and CDR2: SGHTA and FQGNSA. The V and J ends lost 6 bases and 1 base respectively, with 15 bases between them. CDR3 in amino acids: CASRLGLGFNYGYTF. The CDR3 region has the DNA TGTGCCAGCAGACTCGGCCTAGGGTTTAACTATGGCTACACCTTC.

In this sample, this clonotype turned up a few times. The chain combines TRBV20-1 with TRBJ2-5, with TRBD2 matching 12 bases. Germline loops: CDR1 DFQATT, CDR2 SNEGSKA (reference sequence). The J segment lost 2 bases and the V segment lost 7 bases, leaving 2 bases of the junction unmatched. The CDR3 has 13 amino acids. CDR3: CSDGTSGQETQYF. DNA of the CDR3: TGCAGTGATGGGACTAGCGGGCAAGAGACCCAGTACTTC.

This clonotype has just a few counts. The rearrangement joins TRBV25-1 to TRBJ1-1, with D perhaps matching TRBD1 (6 bases). The CDR3 is 11 residues long. Germline CDR1 and CDR2: MGHDK and SYGVNS. The ends were cut back, 7 bases at V and 5 bases at J, with 8 bases in the middle. The CDR3 coding sequence is TGTGCCAGCAAACAGGGTACTGAAGCTTTCTTT. Encoded protein: CASKQGTEAFF.

The chain recombines TRBV28 with TRBJ2-7, with 7 bases identical to TRBD1. Germline V lookup: CDR1 MDHEN, CDR2 SYDVKM. This CDR3 has 16 amino acids. The V gene end was trimmed by 7 bases and the J gene end by 0 bases; junction bases not matched to a gene: 12. The CDR3: CASKLGTVSPSYEQYF. The CDR3 region has the DNA TGTGCCAGCAAACTAGGGACAGTTTCCCCCTCCTACGAGCAGTACTTC.

CDR3 in amino acids: CASSYGGDWDEQYF. Written as DNA, the CDR3 is TGTGCCAGCAGTTACGGAGGGGACTGGGACGAGCAGTACTTC. The genes are TRBV6-5 and TRBJ2-7; perhaps TRBD2 as D (6 bases). The CDR3 spans 14 residues. Trimming removed 2 bases at V and 5 bases at J, with 13 bases between. CDR1 is MNHEY and CDR2 is SVGAGI in the germline V gene.

CDR3 sequence (DNA): TGTGCCAGCAGCTCGAGGGAACTTAGAGGTGAAAAACTGTTTTTT. This encodes CASSSRELRGEKLFF. This sequence joins TRBV7-2 and TRBJ1-4, with D unclear. The CDR3 totals 15 residues. The germline CDR1 and CDR2 sequences are SGHTA and FQGNSA. The ends were cut back, 4 bases at V and 7 bases at J, with 16 bases in the middle.